Reported below is one TCR beta chain. What it binds is not known. In germline, CDR1 is ENHRY, CDR2 SYGVKD. This CDR3 is 14 amino acids long. The sample is drawn from a study of T cells in Graves' hyperthyroidism and ophthalmopathy. Regarding the study as a whole: Most expanded thyroid clonotypes above 0.001 recurred in blood. Ophthalmopathy was told apart from stable hyperthyroidism by a 13 V-J model. Model predictions of ophthalmopathy came a median approximately 6.8 months before onset.

The CDR3 regions of TCR beta were amplified from RNA transcripts. HTBI primers drove first-round RT-PCR of the TCR CDR3. Each CDR3 protein is one row after TCRdb ran MiXCR on the multiplex PCR reads. The sample contains about 50,000 distinct CDR3 sequences, roughly 49% of which appear only once. J is TRBJ2-7 and V is TRBV10-3; 7 nucleotides line up with TRBD1. Judging by the DNA end, TRBJ2-1 fits better; the J call may be wrong. The sequenced material came from blood. This TCR was sampled from a woman aged 25-40 years with Graves' ophthalmopathy. Here the CDR3 reads CAISERQGVDEQFF. The CDR3 DNA reads TGTGCCATCAGTGAGCGACAGGGAGTCGATGAGCAGTTCTTC.